The 9 T cell receptor beta chains reported below all come from one sample, sequenced in a study of cytotoxic CD8 clonotypes in ibrutinib-treated CLL. The data were produced by immunoSEQ multiplex PCR, yet TCRdb's version contains in-frame clones alone and is incomplete. The sample has roughly 160,000 clones, roughly 80% seen once. Sequences were derived from PBMCs, sampled after 24 months of ibrutinib treatment. The receptors shown here come from a human donor with chronic lymphocytic leukemia.

The rearrangement links TRBV28 to TRBJ1-4; the D gene is possibly TRBD1 (5 bases). CDR1 and CDR2 from the germline V gene are MDHEN and SYDVKM. The CDR3 sequence is 15 residues long. V dropped 8 bases and J dropped 8 bases, with 21 bases sitting between them. This CDR3 reads CASSRMGVGWEKLFF. CDR3 DNA: TGTGCCAGCTCACGGATGGGGGTCGGTTGGGAAAAACTGTTTTTT.

V is TRBV2 and J is TRBJ1-4; TRBD1 agrees at 7 bases. V shed 3 bases and J 8 bases; nucleotides not matched to a gene: 12. The CDR3 loop spans 16 amino acids. Germline CDR1 is SNHLY and CDR2 is FYNNEI. This CDR3 reads CASSDRKTGRGEKLFF. As DNA, the CDR3 is TGTGCCAGCAGTGATCGTAAGACAGGGAGAGGCGAAAAACTGTTTTTT.

Only one count was recorded for this clone. This chain connects TRBV7-3 to TRBJ2-1; the match to TRBD2 covers 7 bases. V trimming: 5 bases; J trimming: 3 bases; junction bases outside the gene matches: 7. CDR1 is SGHTA, CDR2 FQGTGA, per germline. CDR3 length: 15 residues. CDR3 amino acids: CASSVGTNGYNEQFF. CDR3 bases: TGTGCCAGCAGCGTCGGGACTAATGGCTACAATGAGCAGTTCTTC.

The chain employs TRBV9 and TRBJ1-1; a possible D gene is TRBD1 (5 bases). Germline V gene data show CDR1 as SGDLS and CDR2 as YYNGEE. The CDR3 has 12 amino acids. V lost 4 bases, J lost 10 bases, and 14 bases lay in between. DNA of the CDR3: TGTGCCAGCAGCCCTATGACAAGGGGAGCTTTCTTT. Translated: CASSPMTRGAFF.

Only one count was recorded for this clone. The rearrangement uses TRBV5-4 and TRBJ1-2; 8 bases are shared with TRBD1. The CDR3 consists of 15 residues. Germline V CDR1 and CDR2: SGHNT, YYREEE (reference sequence). V shed 6 bases and J 5 bases; nucleotides not matched to a gene: 12. In DNA, the CDR3 is TGTGCCAGCACCGCGTTCCAGGGGGCGGGGTATGGCTACACCTTC. This sequence encodes CASTAFQGAGYGYTF.

This clone was counted once. The genes are TRBV30 and TRBJ1-1; weak D call: TRBD1 (5 bases). From germline, CDR1 is GTSNPN and CDR2 SVGIG (reference sequence). The CDR3 is 12 amino acids. V was clipped by 3 bases and J by 10 bases, with 15 bases between them. The CDR3 reads CAWRRDQGLAFF. The CDR3 nucleotides are TGTGCCTGGAGGAGGGATCAGGGATTAGCTTTCTTT.

The chain has TRBV18 and TRBJ1-5; 9 bases are a match to TRBD1. V lost 6 bases to trimming and J lost 0 bases; unmatched junction nucleotides: 12. Germline V lookup: CDR1 KGHSH, CDR2 LQKENI. The CDR3 is 18 amino acids. This CDR3 reads CASSPRWTGDRSNQPQHF. CDR3 coding DNA: TGTGCCAGCTCCCCTCGTTGGACAGGGGACCGTAGCAATCAGCCCCAGCATTTT.

The rearrangement joins TRBV2 to TRBJ2-5; no clear D gene. Trimming took off 2 bases at V and 5 bases at J, with 6 bases between the two ends. The CDR3 runs to 12 residues. Germline loops: CDR1 SNHLY, CDR2 FYNNEI. CDR3 amino acids: CASSESWETQYF. The DNA of the CDR3 is TGTGCCAGCAGTGAAAGTTGGGAGACCCAGTACTTC.

The chain couples TRBV7-3 to TRBJ2-3; 7 bases match TRBD2. CDR3 length: 16 amino acids. The trim removed 4 bases at V and 1 base at J, leaving 8 bases unmatched. Per germline, CDR1 SGHTA and CDR2 FQGTGA. CDR3 residues: CASSSPRTSGTDTQYF. The CDR3 bases are TGTGCCAGCAGCTCCCCCCGAACTAGCGGCACAGATACGCAGTATTTT.